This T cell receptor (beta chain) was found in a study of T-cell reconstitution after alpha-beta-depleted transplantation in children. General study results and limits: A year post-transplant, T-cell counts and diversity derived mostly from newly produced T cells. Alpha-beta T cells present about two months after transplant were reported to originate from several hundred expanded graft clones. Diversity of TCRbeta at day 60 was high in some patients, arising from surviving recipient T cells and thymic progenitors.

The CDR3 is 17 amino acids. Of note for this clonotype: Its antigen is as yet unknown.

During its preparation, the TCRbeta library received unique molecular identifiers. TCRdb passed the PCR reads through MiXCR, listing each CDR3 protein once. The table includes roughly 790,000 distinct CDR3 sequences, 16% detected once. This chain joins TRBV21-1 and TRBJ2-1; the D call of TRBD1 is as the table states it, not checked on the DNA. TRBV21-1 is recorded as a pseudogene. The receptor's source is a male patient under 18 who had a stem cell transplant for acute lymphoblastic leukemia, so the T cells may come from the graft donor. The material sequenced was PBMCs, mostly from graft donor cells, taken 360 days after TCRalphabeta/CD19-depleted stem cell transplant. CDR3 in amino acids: CASSKASPGDSYNEQFF. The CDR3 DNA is TGTGCCAGCAGCAAAGCCTCTCCGGGGGATTCCTACAATGAGCAGTTCTTC.